This record looks at one T cell receptor (beta chain) sequence and its context. As yet, its antigen is unknown. This sample stems from a study of cytomegalovirus exposure and HLA in healthy donors. PCR used 60 Vbeta primers and 13 Jbeta primers. TCRdb's table, derived via immunoSEQ multiplex PCR, lists solely in-frame clones and lacks some. The repertoire includes 200,000 or so clones, approximately 84% of them detected once, and approximately 5.4% sits in the top ten. CDR3 length equals 16 residues. Trimming pared 6 bases from V and 9 bases from J, leaving 22 bases between. Per germline, CDR1 SGHNT and CDR2 YYREEE (reference sequence). Overall study results and limits: Most TCR sequences were uncommon, yet certain public TCRs appeared in many donors. It was in a later analysis that TCR association rates were seen to vary by HLA locus, highest for DRB1 and lowest for HLA-C. Because they were indistinguishable, some V segments, including TRBV6-2 and TRBV6-3, were excluded. Further analysis, carried out later, found HLA-associated TCR beta chains more clonally expanded than equally common other chains.

This rearrangement joins TRBV5-4 to TRBJ1-6; D not resolved. The TCR sequence derives from a woman aged 25-40 years in good health and CMV-seropositive. The sequenced sample was PBMCs. The DNA for the CDR3 is TGTGCCAGCAACCAATCCCCCCGGGCCGGGAGTTCACCCCTCCACTTT. The encoded protein is CASNQSPRAGSSPLHF.